This T cell receptor (beta chain) comes out of a study of cytomegalovirus exposure and HLA in healthy donors. 60 Vbeta and 13 Jbeta primers were used in PCR. Some clones are missing from TCRdb's copy, which holds only in-frame ones; the method was immunoSEQ multiplex PCR. The sample carries over 120,000 clones, about 10% recorded once. This clone showed up just a few times. The sequencing sample was made of PBMCs. The sequence was obtained from a man in his fifties in good health and CMV-seronegative.

CDR3 nucleotides: TGTGCCAGCAGCTCTGGAGGCTCCTCCTACGAGCAGTACTTC. This encodes CASSSGGSSYEQYF. J is TRBJ2-7 and V is TRBV7-9, with D possibly TRBD2 on 5 matching bases. The CDR3 length is 14 residues. V lost 4 bases and J lost 0, with 10 bases in between. Germline V CDR1 and CDR2: SEHNR, FQNEAQ (reference sequence).